Following are 21 T cell receptor beta chains from one sample sequenced in a study of blood T cell repertoires in COVID-19. Sequencing used immunoSEQ multiplex PCR; TCRdb keeps in-frame clones, though not all of them. The sample has hundreds of thousands of clones, more than 80% seen once. The sequencing sample was made of peripheral blood. The receptors derive from a woman at least 80 years old with COVID-19, enrolled during active disease.

V usage is TRBV29-1 and J usage is TRBJ2-5; D perhaps matches TRBD1 (5 bases). The germline V gene has CDR1 SQVTM and CDR2 ANQGSEA. The V end lost 7 bases, the J end lost 5 bases, and 17 bases lay between the germline ends. The CDR3 is 13 residues long. The CDR3 reads CSARHRLGETQYF. In DNA form, the CDR3 reads TGCAGCGCCAGGCACAGGCTCGGCGAGACCCAGTACTTC.

This chain links TRBV19 with TRBJ1-1; 11 nucleotides agree with TRBD1. V was clipped by 7 bases and J by 8 bases; unmatched bases: 12. Germline values: CDR1 LNHDA, CDR2 SQIVND (reference sequence). The CDR3 consists of 15 residues. As DNA, the CDR3 is TGTGCCAGTACCGGACAGGGGGCCGGTTCGGGGGAAGCTTTCTTT. It is translated as CASTGQGAGSGEAFF. Supplemented by reference TRBV19 and TRBJ1-1, the full variable domain reads DGGITQSPKYLFRKEGQNVTLSCEQNLNHDAMYWYRQDPGQGLRLIYYSQIVNDFQKGDIAEGYSVSREKKESFPLTVTSAQKNPTAFYLCASTGQGAGSGEAFFGQGTRLTVV.

This clone was recorded once. The chain recombines TRBV6-6 with TRBJ2-3, with TRBD1 matching 9 bases. The CDR3 is made up of 15 amino acids. Looked up from germline, CDR1 is MNHNY and CDR2 is SVGAGI (reference sequence). V gave up 5 bases and J gave up 1 base; unmatched junction bases: 4. CDR3 in amino acids: CASSRDRARTDTQYF. The CDR3 nucleotides are TGTGCCAGCAGTCGGGACAGGGCCCGCACAGATACGCAGTATTTT.

The genes are TRBV27 and TRBJ2-5, with 10 bases lining up with TRBD1. The CDR3 extends over 14 amino acids. CDR1 is MNHEY, CDR2 SMNVEV, per germline (reference sequence). With 3 bases clipped from V and 5 bases from J, the junction kept 3 bases outside the gene matches. CDR3 sequence: CASSFRTGGETQYF. The CDR3 DNA sequence: TGTGCCAGCAGTTTCCGGACAGGGGGGGAGACCCAGTACTTC.

In this sample, this clone turned up a few times. The chain links TRBV6-4 to TRBJ1-2, with unresolved D. V lost 2 bases, J lost 5 bases, and 3 bases lay in between. This CDR3 has 11 residues. From germline, CDR1 is MRHNA and CDR2 SNTAGT. As DNA, the CDR3 is TGTGCCAGCAGTGACCATTATGGCTACACCTTC. Protein sequence: CASSDHYGYTF.

This clone appeared a single time. The chain combines TRBV9 with TRBJ1-2; possible D gene TRBD1, 6 bases. Per germline, CDR1 SGDLS and CDR2 YYNGEE. Trimming removed 4 bases from V and 4 bases from J, with 20 bases in between. CDR3 size: 16 residues. This CDR3 is CASSPQAGQGFYGYTF. CDR3 nucleotides: TGTGCCAGCAGCCCTCAAGCGGGACAAGGATTCTATGGCTACACCTTC.

The chain recombines TRBV30 with TRBJ1-1; a weak D match, TRBD1 (5 bases). V was clipped by 5 bases and J by 1 base, with 14 bases between them. Per germline, CDR1 GTSNPN and CDR2 SVGIG (reference sequence). The CDR3 consists of 14 residues. The CDR3 DNA sequence: TGTGCCTGGGTAGGGGTAGGTAAGAACACTGAAGCTTTCTTT. Amino acid sequence: CAWVGVGKNTEAFF.

The chain carries TRBV29-1 and TRBJ2-7; TRBD1 aligns across 7 bases. The V gene's germline CDR1 is SQVTM and CDR2 ANQGSEA. The CDR3 contains 12 residues. With V trimmed by 7 bases and J by 3 bases, 6 bases remained unmatched. The CDR3 bases are TGCAGCGGAGGGGACAGCCGCTACGAGCAGTACTTC. It yields the protein CSGGDSRYEQYF.

The rearrangement links TRBV19 to TRBJ1-2; 7 bases agree with TRBD1. This CDR3 comprises 12 residues. Germline V gene sequence: CDR1 LNHDA, CDR2 SQIVND (reference sequence). Unmatched junction bases numbered 4, after V lost 6 bases and J lost 6 bases. The CDR3 loop reads CASSDREDGYTF. In DNA, the CDR3 is TGTGCCAGTAGCGACAGGGAGGATGGCTACACCTTC.

The V gene is TRBV7-3, the J gene TRBJ2-2; D is uncertain. The CDR3 runs to 14 residues. CDR1 SGHTA and CDR2 FQGTGA come from the germline V gene. Trimming cost V 2 bases and J 4 bases, with 8 bases left between them. In DNA form, the CDR3 reads TGTGCCAGCAGCTTACAACCGAGCACCGGGGAGCTGTTTTTT. Translated: CASSLQPSTGELFF.

Only a few counts were recorded for this clone. This rearrangement joins TRBV7-9 to TRBJ1-3; 10 positions agree with TRBD1. There are 15 residues in the CDR3. Germline-derived CDR1 and CDR2 are SEHNR and FQNEAQ (reference sequence). Trimming took 5 bases from V and 4 from J; bases not matched to a gene: 5. In nucleotides, the CDR3 is TGTGCCAGCAGCCCCGGGACAGGGGCAGGAAACACCATATATTTT. Amino acids: CASSPGTGAGNTIYF.

V usage is TRBV5-4 and J usage is TRBJ1-2, with TRBD1 matching 12 bases. Losses at the gene ends were 1 base for V and 5 bases for J; bases not matched to a gene: 3. The CDR3 extends over 15 amino acids. Germline V gene sequence: CDR1 SGHNT, CDR2 YYREEE (reference sequence). CDR3 loop: CASSLRDRGRYGYTF. As DNA, the CDR3 is TGTGCCAGCAGCTTGCGGGACAGGGGGCGGTATGGCTACACCTTC.

This chain joins TRBV3-1 (or the pseudogene TRBV3-2) and TRBJ1-1; tentative D call: TRBD1 (6 bases). The V gene lost 6 bases and the J gene lost 8 bases, with 10 bases spanning the gap. Germline V CDR1 and CDR2: LGHDT, YNNKEL (reference sequence). This CDR3 contains 11 residues. The CDR3 sequence is CASRGTGEAFF. DNA for the CDR3: TGTGCCAGCAGAGGTACAGGGGAAGCTTTCTTT.

DNA for the CDR3: TGTGCCAGCAGTGCGGACAGGGGGTCCTACAATGAGCAGTTCTTC. It yields the protein CASSADRGSYNEQFF. The J gene is TRBJ2-1, the V gene TRBV28, with 10 bases aligning to TRBD1. With 5 bases clipped from V and 1 base from J, the junction kept 2 bases outside the gene matches. Germline V gives CDR1 MDHEN, CDR2 SYDVKM. The CDR3 covers 15 residues.

This sequence joins TRBV18 and TRBJ1-4; 10 bases are shared with TRBD1. Trimming at V came to 6 bases and at J to 7 bases, leaving 5 bases not matched to a gene. This CDR3 contains 14 residues. Germline V gives CDR1 KGHSH, CDR2 LQKENI. The CDR3 DNA reads TGTGCCAGCTCCAGGGGACAGGGGACTGAAAAACTGTTTTTT. Protein product: CASSRGQGTEKLFF.

The chain couples TRBV30 to TRBJ1-4; perhaps TRBD1 as D (5 bases). Per germline, CDR1 GTSNPN and CDR2 SVGIG (reference sequence). There are 14 residues in the CDR3. Trimming stripped 3 bases from V and 8 bases from J, with 16 bases between. For the CDR3, the DNA is TGTGCCTGGAGGTATATGGGGGGAGGAGAAAAACTGTTTTTT. Protein sequence: CAWRYMGGGEKLFF.

The V call is TRBV25-1, the J call TRBJ2-7; D may be TRBD2 (7 bases). Trimming stripped 3 bases from V and 4 bases from J, with 16 bases between. CDR3 length equals 15 residues. Germline loops: CDR1 MGHDK, CDR2 SYGVNS. The CDR3 DNA reads as TGTGCCAGCAGTGAGGGGGGAGGGGGACGGTACGAGCAGTACTTC. Protein: CASSEGGGGRYEQYF.

The V and J genes are TRBV5-1 and TRBJ2-7; no definite D call. Germline CDR1 SGHRS, CDR2 YFSETQ. CDR3 length: 15 amino acids. The V gene lost 0 bases and the J gene lost 1 base, with 11 bases spanning the gap. The CDR3 bases are TGCGCCAGCAGCTTGGTCTCCAAAGAGTCCTACGAGCAGTACTTC. Its protein is CASSLVSKESYEQYF.

In DNA, the CDR3 is TGTGCCTGGAGTCTTCGACAGGGGGCGCGAACCGGGGAGCTGTTTTTT. It codes for CAWSLRQGARTGELFF. The genes are TRBV30 and TRBJ2-2, with 10 nucleotides matching TRBD1. The CDR3 runs to 16 residues. CDR1 and CDR2 (germline): GTSNPN, SVGIG (reference sequence). The ends lost 2 bases at V and 5 bases at J; junction bases unmatched: 8.

This chain joins TRBV7-9 and TRBJ1-1, with a weak D call TRBD1 (6 bases). The CDR3 spans 14 residues. V was cut by 2 bases and J by 10 bases, with 17 bases left in between. The germline CDR1 and CDR2 sequences are SEHNR and FQNEAQ (reference sequence). Written as DNA, the CDR3 is TGTGCCAGCAGCTTATCAGGGGAGTGGATGGGAGCTTTCTTT. Translation: CASSLSGEWMGAFF.

The chain recombines TRBV7-9 with TRBJ2-7; TRBD2 is a possible D gene (6 bases). CDR3 length: 15 amino acids. CDR1 is SEHNR, CDR2 FQNEAQ, per germline (reference sequence). Trimming shortened V by 5 bases and J by 2 bases, and 16 bases separated the two germline ends. The chain's CDR3 is CASSPRAGATYEQYF. The CDR3 DNA reads as TGTGCCAGCAGCCCCCGAGCGGGTGCTACCTACGAGCAGTACTTC.